The 15 T cell receptor beta chains below all came from one sample that was sequenced in a study of T cell clonotyping in hematopoietic cell transplantation. TCRdb's copy holds only in-frame clones and misses some; the assay was immunoSEQ multiplex PCR. The data hold about 15,000 clones, with 85% to 90% observed a single time. Sequencing used PBMCs, obtained 100 days after allogeneic stem cell transplant. All receptors derive from a male patient aged 45-60 years who had an allogeneic stem cell transplant from an unrelated donor, so T cells may come from the graft donor. Some clones in this sample may be carry-over from other donors' samples.

The chain joins TRBV27 to TRBJ1-5; D remains ambiguous. The CDR3 is 14 residues long. Trimming stripped 2 bases from V and 9 bases from J, with 14 bases between. CDR1 and CDR2 (germline): MNHEY, SMNVEV (reference sequence). The DNA for the CDR3 is TGTGCCAGCAGTTTACGGGCAGGCCCGGGGCCCCAGCATTTT. Its translation: CASSLRAGPGPQHF.

The chain recombines TRBV7-2 with TRBJ1-2; D unresolved. V was shortened by 2 bases and J by 8 bases, with 12 bases between the two germline ends. This CDR3 has 13 amino acids. Germline CDR1 reads SGHTA; CDR2 reads FQGNSA. The CDR3 region is CASSLNPGRGYTF. In DNA, the CDR3 is TGTGCCAGCAGCTTAAACCCTGGGCGAGGCTACACCTTC.

The chain employs TRBV7-8 and TRBJ2-7; the D gene could be TRBD1 or TRBD2 (5 bases each). The CDR3 is 15 residues long. The V and J ends lost 5 bases and 3 bases respectively, with 17 bases between them. CDR1 is SGHVS and CDR2 is FQNEAQ in the germline V gene. CDR3 coding DNA: TGTGCCAGCAGCCGCCCCGGGGCGGCCATCTACGAGCAGTACTTC. Translated: CASSRPGAAIYEQYF.

This clone has just one count. The V call is TRBV10-3, the J call TRBJ2-5; D possibly uses TRBD1 or TRBD2 (6 bases each). Trimming removed 7 bases from V and 4 bases from J, with 13 bases in between. The CDR3 length is 13 residues. Looked up from germline, CDR1 is ENHRY and CDR2 is SYGVKD. The chain's CDR3 is CAIKEQGGETQYF. CDR3 sequence (DNA): TGTGCCATCAAGGAACAGGGAGGAGAGACCCAGTACTTC.

The V gene is TRBV30, the J gene TRBJ2-5; 10 bases match TRBD2. V lost 0 bases to trimming and J lost 2 bases; unmatched junction nucleotides: 6. This CDR3 contains 16 residues. Germline V lookup: CDR1 GTSNPN, CDR2 SVGIG (reference sequence). CDR3 amino acids: CAWSVIRTSGQETQYF. The CDR3 DNA reads TGTGCCTGGAGTGTAATTAGGACTAGCGGTCAAGAGACCCAGTACTTC.

The chain uses TRBV27 and TRBJ1-2, with 7 bases matching TRBD1. The CDR3 loop spans 13 amino acids. V was clipped by 3 bases and J by 4 bases; unmatched bases: 2. CDR1 and CDR2 from the germline V gene are MNHEY and SMNVEV (reference sequence). CDR3 DNA sequence: TGTGCCAGCAGTTTGTCAGGGGGCTATGGCTACACCTTC. This codes for CASSLSGGYGYTF.

The CDR3 protein is CASSPLGVGEKLFF. The CDR3 DNA is TGTGCCAGCAGCCCACTAGGGGTCGGGGAAAAACTGTTTTTT. The V and J genes are TRBV7-8 and TRBJ1-4; D perhaps matches TRBD1 (5 bases). The CDR3 consists of 14 residues. The V gene's germline CDR1 is SGHVS and CDR2 FQNEAQ. V lost 5 bases to trimming and J lost 8 bases, with 15 bases between them.

By share, this clone ranks as medium-sized. The rearrangement links TRBV6-5 to TRBJ1-6; weak D call: TRBD1 (6 bases). Trimming removed 4 bases from V and 7 bases from J, with 17 bases in between. The CDR3 length is 16 residues. CDR1 and CDR2 (germline): MNHEY, SVGAGI. CDR3 DNA sequence: TGTGCCAGCAGTTGGGGGCGAGGGGGAGAAAATTCACCCCTCCACTTT. Translated: CASSWGRGGENSPLHF.

The chain carries TRBV4-1 and TRBJ2-3, with 7 bases lining up with TRBD1. With 4 bases clipped from V and 4 bases from J, the junction kept 5 bases outside the gene matches. The germline CDR1 and CDR2 sequences are MGHRA and YSYEKL. This CDR3 has 14 residues. In DNA, the CDR3 is TGCGCCAGCAGCCCACTCCAGGGGGCAGATACGCAGTATTTT. The encoded protein is CASSPLQGADTQYF.

The CDR3 here is CAISAGGDYDSPLHF. The CDR3 DNA is TGTGCCATCAGTGCAGGGGGTGATTATGATTCACCCCTCCACTTT. This rearrangement joins TRBV10-3 to TRBJ1-6, with TRBD1 matching 7 bases. The germline gives CDR1 ENHRY, CDR2 SYGVKD. The CDR3 length is 15 residues. V was pared by 4 bases and J by 8 bases, with 8 bases of the junction left unmatched.

In its sample, this clone was seen once. This chain connects TRBV28 to TRBJ2-7; D is possibly TRBD1 (6 bases). Trimming took off 4 bases at V and 5 bases at J, with 9 bases between the two ends. The CDR3 is 12 amino acids. In germline, CDR1 is MDHEN, CDR2 SYDVKM. This chain's CDR3 is CASSSGVHEQYF. The CDR3 nucleotides read TGTGCCAGCAGTTCAGGGGTTCACGAGCAGTACTTC. Variable domain in full (rest from reference TRBV28 and TRBJ2-7): DVKVTQSSRYLVKRTGEKVFLECVQDMDHENMFWYRQDPGLGLRLIYFSYDVKMKEKGDIPEGYSVSREKKERFSLILESASTNQTSMYLCASSSGVHEQYFGPGTRLTVT.

The chain carries TRBV7-9 and TRBJ1-5; D gene unclear. The ends were cut back, 4 bases at V and 2 bases at J, with 6 bases in the middle. This CDR3 region has 13 residues. Germline lookup yields CDR1 SEHNR and CDR2 FQNEAQ (reference sequence). The CDR3 nucleotides read TGTGCCAGCAGCTCCCTCGGCAATCAGCCCCAGCATTTT. Its translation: CASSSLGNQPQHF. Full variable domain (remainder filled in from reference TRBV7-9 and TRBJ1-5): DTGVSQNPRHKITKRGQNVTFRCDPISEHNRLYWYRQTLGQGPEFLTYFQNEAQLEKSRLLSDRFSAERPKGSFSTLEIQRTEQGDSAMYLCASSSLGNQPQHFGDGTRLSIL.

V gene TRBV27 combines with J gene TRBJ1-6; possibly TRBD1 for D (5 bases). Germline assignment: CDR1 MNHEY and CDR2 SMNVEV (reference sequence). The CDR3 has 14 amino acids. Between the trimmed V and J ends, which lost 7 bases and 7 bases, there was a span of 14 bases. The CDR3 loop is CASNPGRANSPLHF. The DNA of the CDR3 is TGTGCCAGCAACCCGGGACGGGCAAATTCACCCCTCCACTTT.

The table lists this clone with a count of one. The J gene is TRBJ1-1, the V gene TRBV18; D remains unclear. The V gene's germline CDR1 is KGHSH and CDR2 LQKENI. The V and J ends lost 5 bases and 4 bases respectively, with 17 bases between them. The CDR3 length is 15 residues. The CDR3, as DNA: TGTGCCAGCTCAGACCACAGAGCGGGGAGCACTGAAGCTTTCTTT. This translates into CASSDHRAGSTEAFF. Full variable domain (remainder filled in from reference TRBV18 and TRBJ1-1): NAGVMQNPRHLVRRRGQEARLRCSPMKGHSHVYWYRQLPEEGLKFMVYLQKENIIDESGMPKERFSAEFPKEGPSILRIQQVVRGDSAAYFCASSDHRAGSTEAFFGQGTRLTVV.

V gene TRBV7-9 combines with J gene TRBJ2-3, with D perhaps given as TRBD1 or TRBD2 (6 bases each). The germline V gene encodes CDR1 SEHNR and CDR2 FQNEAQ (reference sequence). The CDR3 totals 15 residues. Trimming took 5 bases from V and 0 from J, leaving 12 bases between them. The CDR3 nucleotides are TGTGCCAGCAGCCTGGGGGGCCCCAGCACAGATACGCAGTATTTT. Translated: CASSLGGPSTDTQYF.